This record concerns one T cell receptor beta chain sequence. Its antigen is currently unknown. This CDR3 has 14 residues. Germline V gene sequence: CDR1 SNHLY, CDR2 FYNNEI. The ends lost 6 bases at V and 4 bases at J; junction bases unmatched: 8. Treatment described: treatment-naive control, cytoreductive nephrectomy. Treatment-naive patients without radiation supplied the control tumors at nephrectomy. Clear cell pathology was present in this patient's renal cell carcinoma. Data came from immunoSEQ multiplex PCR; TCRdb stores just in-frame clones and leaves some out. Counted here are 9,000 or so clones, roughly 60% occurring once; the ten biggest clones make up roughly 15%. The sample comes from a study of radiation and T cells in renal cell carcinoma. Findings and caveats of the study: Compared with controls, irradiated tumors showed greater TCR clonality. Compared with controls, irradiated tumors had more, larger dominant CDR3 motifs.

The clonotype originates from a man aged 55-75 years with renal cell carcinoma. The sample consisted of tumor tissue, taken from a patient whose treatment was nephrectomy without radiotherapy. The rearrangement joins TRBV2 to TRBJ2-5; 7 nucleotides agree with TRBD1. Here the CDR3 DNA reads TGTGCCAGCAGCATCAAGGGGGCGGTAGAGACCCAGTACTTC. Residues: CASSIKGAVETQYF.